What follows are 30 T cell receptor beta chains derived from one specimen sequenced in a study of T cell responses to AZD1222 COVID-19 vaccine. The table came from immunoSEQ multiplex PCR; TCRdb's copy has only in-frame clones and leaves some out. The data contain 100,000 to 150,000 clones, 70% to 90% of them singletons. Source: peripheral blood, taken on day 0 of AZD1222 vaccination. Receptors originate from an adult in good health.

The V gene is TRBV28, the J gene TRBJ1-1, with D unclear. The CDR3 is 12 residues long. Germline V gives CDR1 MDHEN, CDR2 SYDVKM. The germline V and J ends were trimmed by 2 bases and 5 bases, with 6 bases remaining between them. Written as DNA, the CDR3 is TGTGCCAGCAGTTTACGGGGAACTGAAGCTTTCTTT. Translation: CASSLRGTEAFF.

This chain links TRBV24-1 with TRBJ2-5, with D unresolved. In germline, CDR1 is KGHDR, CDR2 SFDVKD. The ends were cut back, 4 bases at V and 5 bases at J, with 10 bases in the middle. The CDR3 has 13 residues. CDR3 sequence reads: CATSEWGGETQYF. Written as DNA, the CDR3 is TGTGCCACCAGTGAATGGGGTGGGGAGACCCAGTACTTC.

This chain joins TRBV19 and TRBJ2-1; no clear D. Germline CDR1 reads LNHDA; CDR2 reads SQIVND (reference sequence). The CDR3 sequence is 13 residues long. Trimming removed 7 bases at V and 5 bases at J, with 12 bases between. For the CDR3, the DNA is TGTGCCAGTACCAACGCACTCAACAATGAGCAGTTCTTC. It codes for CASTNALNNEQFF.

This chain uses TRBV5-1 with TRBJ2-3; 8 nucleotides align to TRBD2. This CDR3 has 18 residues. Looked up from germline, CDR1 is SGHRS and CDR2 is YFSETQ. V lost 6 bases to trimming and J lost 0 bases; unmatched junction nucleotides: 15. The CDR3 coding sequence is TGCGCCAGCATGGGGTCCAGCGGGGGAGTACCTAGCACAGATACGCAGTATTTT. It is translated as CASMGSSGGVPSTDTQYF.

This rearrangement joins TRBV27 to TRBJ2-4; 7 positions match TRBD1. The CDR3 extends over 15 amino acids. Per germline, CDR1 MNHEY and CDR2 SMNVEV (reference sequence). Trimming removed 2 bases from V and 8 bases from J; junction bases left unmatched: 9. Here the CDR3 DNA reads TGTGCCAGCAGTTTAATAGGGGGCCAAGGAGACATTCAGTACTTC. Encoded protein: CASSLIGGQGDIQYF.

The V and J genes are TRBV6-1 and TRBJ1-5; D gene ambiguous. The CDR3 is 11 amino acids. Trimming took off 3 bases at V and 3 bases at J, with 0 bases between the two ends. The germline V gene has CDR1 MNHNS and CDR2 SASEGT. CDR3: CASSDNQPQHF. DNA of the CDR3: TGTGCCAGCAGTGACAATCAGCCCCAGCATTTT.

The count of this clone is one. The chain links TRBV19 to TRBJ2-3, with 7 bases identical to TRBD2. This CDR3 is 14 amino acids long. The germline V gene has CDR1 LNHDA and CDR2 SQIVND (reference sequence). The ends lost 10 bases at V and 2 bases at J; junction bases unmatched: 9. The CDR3 DNA reads as TGTGCCACCGGAGGAAGCGGGATCACAGATACGCAGTATTTT. This gives the protein CATGGSGITDTQYF.

This chain links TRBV3-1 (or the pseudogene TRBV3-2) with TRBJ2-7; TRBD1 aligns across 9 bases. The CDR3 spans 17 residues. The V segment lost 4 bases and the J segment 3 bases; nucleotides outside the gene matches: 13. The germline V gene has CDR1 LGHDT and CDR2 YNNKEL (reference sequence). CDR3 in amino acids: CASSPKIGTGYHYEQYF. In DNA form, the CDR3 reads TGTGCCAGCAGCCCCAAGATAGGGACAGGGTATCACTACGAGCAGTACTTC.

The genes are TRBV7-9 and TRBJ2-7; a possible D gene is TRBD2 (6 bases). V was shortened by 2 bases and J by 5 bases, with 10 bases between the two germline ends. The CDR3 consists of 13 residues. Germline V gene sequence: CDR1 SEHNR, CDR2 FQNEAQ (reference sequence). The CDR3 here is CASSLREDHEQYF. The CDR3, as DNA: TGTGCCAGCAGCTTAAGGGAGGACCACGAGCAGTACTTC.

The table lists this clone with a count of one. The chain couples TRBV27 to TRBJ1-1; D unresolved. Germline values: CDR1 MNHEY, CDR2 SMNVEV (reference sequence). Trimming took 9 bases from V and 6 from J, leaving 5 bases between them. There are 9 residues in the CDR3. CDR3: CARSSEAFF. DNA for the CDR3: TGTGCCAGATCCTCTGAAGCTTTCTTT.

Comments on this clone: The same CDR3 can be traced to other DNA sequences in this sample. J is TRBJ1-6 and V is TRBV6-5; D perhaps matches TRBD1 (6 bases). CDR1 is MNHEY and CDR2 is SVGAGI in the germline V gene. V was pared by 6 bases and J by 7 bases, with 7 bases between. This CDR3 has 12 residues. CDR3 nucleotide sequence: TGTGCCAGCAGGCAGGGGAATTCACCCCTCCACTTT. Translation: CASRQGNSPLHF.

This clone came up once. The CDR3 protein is CASSPRGKTEAFF. For the CDR3, the DNA is TGTGCCAGCAGCCCGAGGGGTAAAACTGAAGCTTTCTTT. The chain carries TRBV11-3 and TRBJ1-1; tentative D call: TRBD1 (5 bases). This CDR3 contains 13 residues. With 5 bases removed from V and 5 bases from J, the gap between germline ends came to 12 bases. Per germline, CDR1 SGHNT and CDR2 YENEEA.

The chain couples TRBV19 to TRBJ2-7, with D possibly being TRBD1 or TRBD2 (5 bases each). Trimming stripped 8 bases from V and 4 bases from J, with 15 bases between. The V gene's germline CDR1 is LNHDA and CDR2 SQIVND (reference sequence). This CDR3 is 13 amino acids long. In DNA, the CDR3 is TGTGCCAGTGGGGCGGGCAGGGAGTACGAGCAGTACTTC. Translation: CASGAGREYEQYF.

The chain is built from TRBV6-2 or TRBV6-3 and TRBJ1-5, with D possibly TRBD1 on 5 matching bases. The germline CDR1 and CDR2 sequences are MNHEY and SVGEGT. The CDR3 sequence is 14 residues long. Trimming left V 2 bases short and J 0 bases short, with 5 bases between. The CDR3 sequence: CASSYGGSNQPQHF. CDR3 DNA sequence: TGTGCCAGCAGTTACGGGGGTAGCAATCAGCCCCAGCATTTT.

The CDR3 is CASSLGGGPHNEQFF. In nucleotides, the CDR3 is TGTGCCAGCAGCTTAGGCGGGGGGCCTCACAATGAGCAGTTCTTC. V and J are TRBV11-1 and TRBJ2-1, with TRBD2 matching 8 bases. Losses at the gene ends were 1 base for V and 5 bases for J; bases not matched to a gene: 4. The CDR3 is 15 amino acids. In germline, CDR1 is SGHAT, CDR2 FQDESV (reference sequence).

This clone was recorded only once. This chain uses TRBV20-1 with TRBJ1-1; D unclear. The CDR3 sequence is 12 residues long. V was trimmed by 3 bases and J by 3 bases, leaving 8 bases between them. Germline CDR1 and CDR2: DFQATT and SNEGSKA (reference sequence). The CDR3 sequence: CSASLLDTEAFF. The CDR3 nucleotides are TGCAGTGCTAGTTTACTCGACACTGAAGCTTTCTTT.

V is TRBV7-3 and J is TRBJ2-1, with TRBD2 as a possible D gene (6 bases). Per the germline V gene, CDR1 is SGHTA and CDR2 is FQGTGA. V was clipped by 2 bases and J by 5 bases, with 10 bases between them. The CDR3 has 14 amino acids. CDR3 region: CASSLDGGDNEQFF. CDR3 bases: TGTGCCAGCAGCTTAGACGGAGGGGACAATGAGCAGTTCTTC. The variable domain in full, with the rest retrieved from reference TRBV7-3 and TRBJ2-1, is GAGVSQTPSNKVTEKGKYVELRCDPISGHTALYWYRQSLGQGPEFLIYFQGTGAADDSGLPNDRFFAVRPEGSVSTLKIQRTERGDSAVYLCASSLDGGDNEQFFGPGTRLTVL.

The chain combines TRBV5-1 with TRBJ2-7, with TRBD2 matching 9 bases. The V segment lost 2 bases and the J segment 2 bases; nucleotides outside the gene matches: 5. This CDR3 has 15 amino acids. Germline V gives CDR1 SGHRS, CDR2 YFSETQ. The CDR3 DNA is TGCGCCAGCAGCTTCGAGACTAGCGGCCCCTACGAGCAGTACTTC. It is translated as CASSFETSGPYEQYF.

CDR3 in amino acids: CASSLQGPSTDTQYF. In DNA form, the CDR3 reads TGTGCCAGTAGCCTACAGGGGCCAAGCACAGATACGCAGTATTTT. The chain links TRBV19 to TRBJ2-3, with TRBD1 matching 7 bases. V shed 6 bases and J 0 bases; nucleotides not matched to a gene: 6. The length of the CDR3 is 15 residues. From germline, CDR1 is LNHDA and CDR2 SQIVND (reference sequence).

This sequence joins TRBV7-2 and TRBJ2-7; D uncertain. V lost 5 bases and J lost 0, with 14 bases in between. The length of the CDR3 is 15 residues. CDR1 and CDR2 from the germline V gene are SGHTA and FQGNSA. CDR3 sequence reads: CASSPQVGSSYEQYF. CDR3 bases: TGTGCCAGCAGCCCTCAAGTAGGCAGCTCCTACGAGCAGTACTTC.

V is TRBV5-1 and J is TRBJ1-6; D gene ambiguous. The CDR3 has 18 residues. Per germline, CDR1 SGHRS and CDR2 YFSETQ. With 1 base removed from V and 0 bases from J, the gap between germline ends came to 14 bases. The CDR3 region is CASSLSVSTSSYNSPLHF. The DNA for the CDR3 is TGCGCCAGCAGCTTGTCTGTTTCTACCAGCTCCTATAATTCACCCCTCCACTTT.

The CDR3 sequence: CASSAGQGWFGNTIYF. Here the CDR3 DNA reads TGTGCCAGCAGCGCTGGACAGGGATGGTTTGGAAACACCATATATTTT. This chain joins TRBV9 and TRBJ1-3; 8 positions agree with TRBD1. The CDR3 has 16 amino acids. Per germline, CDR1 SGDLS and CDR2 YYNGEE. J gave up 3 bases and V 3 bases, and 8 bases lay outside the gene matches.

The chain employs TRBV6-1 and TRBJ1-5; TRBD1 is a possible D gene (5 bases). CDR1 is MNHNS, CDR2 SASEGT, per germline. The CDR3 has 14 amino acids. V shed 3 bases and J shed 7 bases, with 13 bases lying between them. The CDR3 nucleotides read TGTGCCAGCAGTGAGCCCGACAGTTGGCAGCCCCAGCATTTT. This gives the protein CASSEPDSWQPQHF.

The chain couples TRBV6-4 to TRBJ1-1; D perhaps matches TRBD1 (5 bases). This CDR3 has 13 amino acids. CDR1 and CDR2 from the germline V gene are MRHNA and SNTAGT. With 7 bases removed from V and 1 base from J, the gap between germline ends came to 10 bases. This CDR3 is CASIPQGNTEAFF. Written as DNA, the CDR3 is TGTGCCAGCATCCCGCAGGGGAACACTGAAGCTTTCTTT.

This chain links TRBV28 with TRBJ1-2; D ambiguous. The V gene's germline CDR1 is MDHEN and CDR2 SYDVKM. There are 11 residues in the CDR3. V lost 3 bases, J lost 8 bases, and 7 bases lay in between. CDR3 in amino acids: CASSFDLGYTF. CDR3 coding DNA: TGTGCCAGCAGTTTTGACTTGGGCTACACCTTC.

The chain uses TRBV11-2 and TRBJ2-5; D is undetermined. The CDR3 runs to 12 residues. Looked up from germline, CDR1 is SGHAT and CDR2 is FQNNGV. V lost 5 bases, J lost 10 bases, and 14 bases lay in between. The CDR3 coding sequence is TGTGCCAGCAGCACCAGTGAGGTGGGCCAGTACTTC. This codes for CASSTSEVGQYF.

The chain uses TRBV2 and TRBJ2-2; D unclear. This CDR3 spans 15 amino acids. Germline V gives CDR1 SNHLY, CDR2 FYNNEI. Trimming removed 7 bases at V and 5 bases at J, with 17 bases between. The CDR3 spells CASTGRARLTGELFF. CDR3 coding DNA: TGTGCCAGCACTGGAAGGGCCCGTTTAACCGGGGAGCTGTTTTTT.

V gene TRBV10-3 combines with J gene TRBJ2-3; a weak D match, TRBD2 (6 bases). This CDR3 has 16 residues. Germline values: CDR1 ENHRY, CDR2 SYGVKD. V lost 2 bases, J lost 1 base, and 13 bases lay in between. DNA for the CDR3: TGTGCCATCAGTGAGCGGAGGGCCGGGGGCACAGATACGCAGTATTTT. As protein: CAISERRAGGTDTQYF.

The chain couples TRBV19 to TRBJ2-6; D perhaps matches TRBD1 (6 bases). Germline-derived CDR1 and CDR2 are LNHDA and SQIVND (reference sequence). The length of the CDR3 is 18 residues. V shed 5 bases and J shed 0 bases, with 17 bases lying between them. The CDR3 sequence is CASSPLQGTASGANVLTF. In nucleotides, the CDR3 is TGTGCCAGTAGTCCCCTTCAGGGGACCGCCTCTGGGGCCAACGTCCTGACTTTC.

The chain is built from TRBV19 and TRBJ1-6; no firm D call. V was cut by 4 bases and J by 0 bases, with 7 bases left in between. In germline, CDR1 is LNHDA, CDR2 SQIVND (reference sequence). This CDR3 has 15 residues. In nucleotides, the CDR3 is TGTGCCAGTAGTAAGATGAGCTCCTATAATTCACCCCTCCACTTT. Protein: CASSKMSSYNSPLHF.